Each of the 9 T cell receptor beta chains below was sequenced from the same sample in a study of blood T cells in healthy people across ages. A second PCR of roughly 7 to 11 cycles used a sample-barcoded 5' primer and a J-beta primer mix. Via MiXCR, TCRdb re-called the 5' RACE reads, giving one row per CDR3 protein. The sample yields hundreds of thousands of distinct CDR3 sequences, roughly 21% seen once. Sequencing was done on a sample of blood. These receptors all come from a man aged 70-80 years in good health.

CDR3: CSAREGTNQPQHF. The CDR3, as DNA: TGCAGTGCTAGAGAGGGGACTAATCAGCCCCAGCATTTT. This chain joins TRBV20-1 and TRBJ1-5; weak D call: TRBD1 (5 bases). In germline, CDR1 is DFQATT, CDR2 SNEGSKA (reference sequence). This CDR3 is 13 amino acids long. Trimming shortened V by 0 bases and J by 4 bases, and 7 bases separated the two germline ends.

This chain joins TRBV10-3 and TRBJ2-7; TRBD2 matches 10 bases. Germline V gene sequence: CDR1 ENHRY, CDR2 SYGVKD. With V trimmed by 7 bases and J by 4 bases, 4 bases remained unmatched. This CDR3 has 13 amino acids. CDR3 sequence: CAITSSGSYEQYF. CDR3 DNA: TGTGCCATCACCTCTAGCGGGAGTTACGAGCAGTACTTC.

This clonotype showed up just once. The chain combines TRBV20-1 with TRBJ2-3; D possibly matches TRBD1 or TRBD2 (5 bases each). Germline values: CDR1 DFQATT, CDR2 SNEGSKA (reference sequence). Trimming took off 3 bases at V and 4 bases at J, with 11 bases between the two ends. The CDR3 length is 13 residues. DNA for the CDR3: TGCAGTGCTAGTGGGCAGGGACCAGATACGCAGTATTTT. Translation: CSASGQGPDTQYF.

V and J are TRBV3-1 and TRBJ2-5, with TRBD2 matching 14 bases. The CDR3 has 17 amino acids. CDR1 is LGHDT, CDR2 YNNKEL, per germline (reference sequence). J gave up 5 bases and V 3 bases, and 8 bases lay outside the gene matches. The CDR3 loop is CASSHETSGRACETQYF. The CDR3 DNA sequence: TGTGCCAGCAGCCATGAGACTAGCGGGAGGGCCTGTGAGACCCAGTACTTC.

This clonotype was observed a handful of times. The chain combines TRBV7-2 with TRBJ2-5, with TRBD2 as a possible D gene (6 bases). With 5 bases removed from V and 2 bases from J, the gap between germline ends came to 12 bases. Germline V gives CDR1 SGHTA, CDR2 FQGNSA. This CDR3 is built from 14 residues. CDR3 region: CASSPRRAQETQYF. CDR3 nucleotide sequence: TGTGCCAGCAGCCCCCGGAGGGCTCAAGAGACCCAGTACTTC.

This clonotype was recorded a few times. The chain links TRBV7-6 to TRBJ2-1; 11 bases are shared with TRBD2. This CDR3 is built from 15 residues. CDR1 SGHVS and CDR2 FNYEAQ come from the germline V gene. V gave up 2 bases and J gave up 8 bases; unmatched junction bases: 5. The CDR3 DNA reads TGTGCCAGCAGCTTACTAGCGGGAGGATACGATGAGCAGTTCTTC. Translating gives CASSLLAGGYDEQFF.

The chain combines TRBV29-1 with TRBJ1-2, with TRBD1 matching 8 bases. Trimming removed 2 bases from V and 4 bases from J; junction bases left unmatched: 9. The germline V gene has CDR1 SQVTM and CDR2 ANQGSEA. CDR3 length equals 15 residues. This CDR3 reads CSVEPLRQGLYGYTF. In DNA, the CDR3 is TGCAGCGTTGAACCTCTAAGACAGGGGCTCTATGGCTACACCTTC.

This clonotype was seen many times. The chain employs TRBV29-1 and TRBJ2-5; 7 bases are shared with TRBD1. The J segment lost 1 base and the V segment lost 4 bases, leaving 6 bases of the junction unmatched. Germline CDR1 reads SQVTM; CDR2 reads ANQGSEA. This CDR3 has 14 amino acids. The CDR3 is CSVVDRVIQETQYF. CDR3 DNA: TGCAGCGTTGTAGACAGGGTCATCCAAGAGACCCAGTACTTC.

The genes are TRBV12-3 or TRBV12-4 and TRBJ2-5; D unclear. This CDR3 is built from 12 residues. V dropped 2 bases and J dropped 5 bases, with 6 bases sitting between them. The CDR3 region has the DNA TGTGCCAGCAGTTTATGGCGTGAGACCCAGTACTTC. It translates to CASSLWRETQYF.